This T cell receptor (beta chain) came from a study of blood T cell repertoires in COVID-19. As for the study in general: Sources were T cells, B-cell-depleted T cells, or PBMCs; the material itself was cDNA or gDNA.

Original handling: Researchers report that nucleated cell counts were estimated from reference gene primer amplification. Profiled with immunoSEQ multiplex PCR; TCRdb holds only in-frame clones, not every one. V and J calls and clone size are those listed in that table; D and trimming were worked out from the DNA. The data hold under 300,000 clones, with approximately 86% observed a single time. This clone was counted ten times or more. The V and J ends lost 0 bases and 9 bases respectively, with 24 bases between them. The CDR3 covers 18 residues. CDR1 and CDR2 from the germline V gene are LGHNA and YNFKEQ.

The sequenced material came from PBMCs or T cells enriched from blood (not recorded which). The chain recombines TRBV4-2 with TRBJ2-1; TRBD1 might be the D (7 bases). This TCR came from a woman aged 45-65 years who had recovered from COVID-19. CDR3 in amino acids: CASSQDREAGLQGGEQFF. The CDR3 region has the DNA TGTGCCAGCAGCCAAGATCGAGAAGCGGGCCTCCAGGGGGGTGAGCAGTTCTTC.